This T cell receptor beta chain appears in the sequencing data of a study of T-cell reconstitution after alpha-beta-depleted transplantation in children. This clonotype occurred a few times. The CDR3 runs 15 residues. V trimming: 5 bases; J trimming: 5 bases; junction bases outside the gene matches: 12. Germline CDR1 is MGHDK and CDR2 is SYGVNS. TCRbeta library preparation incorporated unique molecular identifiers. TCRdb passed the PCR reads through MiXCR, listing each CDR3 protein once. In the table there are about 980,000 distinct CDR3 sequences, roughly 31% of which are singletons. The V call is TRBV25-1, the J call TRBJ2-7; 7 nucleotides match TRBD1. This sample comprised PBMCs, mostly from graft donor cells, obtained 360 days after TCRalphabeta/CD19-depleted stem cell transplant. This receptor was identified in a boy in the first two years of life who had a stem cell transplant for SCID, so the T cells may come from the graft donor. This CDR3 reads CASSKWPGGVDEQYF. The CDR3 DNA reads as TGTGCCAGCAGTAAGTGGCCAGGGGGAGTCGACGAGCAGTACTTC.